This T cell receptor (beta chain) was profiled in a study of T cell responses to AZD1222 COVID-19 vaccine. This table comes from immunoSEQ multiplex PCR, and its TCRdb copy is limited to in-frame clones, with some not included. The table records about 110,000 clones, roughly 88% of them present only once. Comments on this clone: What it recognizes is unknown.

Points from the study as a whole: When two AZD1222 doses had been given, Spike-specific TCR breadth and depth rose.

Trimming removed 5 bases at V and 2 bases at J, with 8 bases between. This CDR3 is 12 amino acids long. V usage is TRBV5-3 and J usage is TRBJ2-7, with D unclear. TRBV5-3 qualifies as an ORF whose function is uncertain. The clonotype was recovered from an adult in good health. Sequenced here: peripheral blood, sampled on day 0 of AZD1222 vaccination. The CDR3 region has the DNA TGTGCCAGAAGTAGCCAGCCCTACGAGCAGTACGTC. The encoded protein is CARSSQPYEQYV.